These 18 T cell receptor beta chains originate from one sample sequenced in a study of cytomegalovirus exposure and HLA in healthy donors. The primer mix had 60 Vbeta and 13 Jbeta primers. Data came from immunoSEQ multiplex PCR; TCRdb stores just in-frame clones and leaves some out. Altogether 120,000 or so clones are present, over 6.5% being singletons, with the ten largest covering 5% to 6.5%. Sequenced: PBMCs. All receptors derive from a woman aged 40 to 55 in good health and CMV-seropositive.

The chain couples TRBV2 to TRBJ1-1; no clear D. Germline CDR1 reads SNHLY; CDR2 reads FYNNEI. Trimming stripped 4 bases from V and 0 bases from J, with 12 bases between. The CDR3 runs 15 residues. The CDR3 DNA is TGTGCCAGCAGTGTTTCTAGAGGGCTGAACACTGAAGCTTTCTTT. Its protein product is CASSVSRGLNTEAFF.

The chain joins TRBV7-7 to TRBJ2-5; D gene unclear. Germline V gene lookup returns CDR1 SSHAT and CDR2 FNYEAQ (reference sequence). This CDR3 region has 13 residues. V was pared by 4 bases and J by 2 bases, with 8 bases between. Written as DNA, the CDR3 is TGTGCCAGCAGCTCCCCAGGTCAAGAGACCCAGTACTTC. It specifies CASSSPGQETQYF. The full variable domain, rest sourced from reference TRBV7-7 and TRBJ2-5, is GAGVSQSPRYKVTKRGQDVTLRCDPISSHATLYWYQQALGQGPEFLTYFNYEAQPDKSGLPSDRFSAERPEGSISTLTIQRTEQRDSAMYRCASSSPGQETQYFGPGTRLLVL.

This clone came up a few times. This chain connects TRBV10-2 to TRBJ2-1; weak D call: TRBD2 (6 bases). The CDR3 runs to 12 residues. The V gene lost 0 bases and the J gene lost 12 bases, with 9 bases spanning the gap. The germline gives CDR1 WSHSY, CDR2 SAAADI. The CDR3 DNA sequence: TGCGCCAGCAGTGAGTCGGGGGAGGCGCAGTTCTTC. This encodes CASSESGEAQFF.

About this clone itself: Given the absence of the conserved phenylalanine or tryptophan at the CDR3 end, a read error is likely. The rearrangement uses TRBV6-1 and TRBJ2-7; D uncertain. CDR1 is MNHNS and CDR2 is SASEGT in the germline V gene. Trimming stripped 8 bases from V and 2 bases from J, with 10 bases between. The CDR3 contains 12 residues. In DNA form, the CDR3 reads TGTGCCAGCGGGTTCGAGGCCTACGAGCAGTACCTC. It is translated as CASGFEAYEQYL.

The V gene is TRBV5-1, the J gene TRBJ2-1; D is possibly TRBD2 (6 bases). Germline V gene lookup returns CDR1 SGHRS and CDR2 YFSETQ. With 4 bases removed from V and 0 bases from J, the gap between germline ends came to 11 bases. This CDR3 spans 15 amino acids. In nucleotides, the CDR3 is TGCGCCAGCAGCACTTGGGGAGGCTCCTACAATGAGCAGTTCTTC. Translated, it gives CASSTWGGSYNEQFF.

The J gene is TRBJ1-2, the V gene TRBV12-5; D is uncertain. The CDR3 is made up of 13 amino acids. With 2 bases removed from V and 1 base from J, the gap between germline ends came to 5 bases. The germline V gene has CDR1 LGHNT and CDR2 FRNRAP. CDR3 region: CASGLSLNYGYTF. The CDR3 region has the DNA TGTGCTAGTGGTTTGTCTCTTAACTATGGCTACACCTTC.

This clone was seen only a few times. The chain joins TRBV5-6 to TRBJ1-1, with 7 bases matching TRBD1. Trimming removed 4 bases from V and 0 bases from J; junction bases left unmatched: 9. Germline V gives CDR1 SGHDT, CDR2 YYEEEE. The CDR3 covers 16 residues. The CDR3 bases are TGTGCCAGCAGCGGAAGGACAGGCAAATTGAACACTGAAGCTTTCTTT. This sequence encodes CASSGRTGKLNTEAFF.

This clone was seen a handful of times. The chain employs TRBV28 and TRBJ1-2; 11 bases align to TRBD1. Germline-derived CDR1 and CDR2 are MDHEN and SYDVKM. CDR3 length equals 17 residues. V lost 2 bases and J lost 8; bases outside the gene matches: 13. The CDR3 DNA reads TGTGCCAGCAGTTTACCCCTATCCGGACAGGGGGCGGGGGGCTACACCTTC. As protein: CASSLPLSGQGAGGYTF.

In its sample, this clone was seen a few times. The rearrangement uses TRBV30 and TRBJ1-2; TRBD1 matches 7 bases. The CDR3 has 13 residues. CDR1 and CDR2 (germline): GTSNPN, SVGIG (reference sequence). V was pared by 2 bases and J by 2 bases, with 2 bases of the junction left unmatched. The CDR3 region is CAWSLQGNYGYTF. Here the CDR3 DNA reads TGTGCCTGGAGTCTACAGGGGAACTATGGCTACACCTTC.

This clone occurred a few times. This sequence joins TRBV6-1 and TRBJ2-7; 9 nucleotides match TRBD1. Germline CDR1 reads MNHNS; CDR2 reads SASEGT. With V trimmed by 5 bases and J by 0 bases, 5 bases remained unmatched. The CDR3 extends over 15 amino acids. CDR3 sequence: CASSSDRGYSYEQYF. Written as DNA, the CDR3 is TGTGCCAGCAGTTCGGACAGGGGATACTCCTACGAGCAGTACTTC.

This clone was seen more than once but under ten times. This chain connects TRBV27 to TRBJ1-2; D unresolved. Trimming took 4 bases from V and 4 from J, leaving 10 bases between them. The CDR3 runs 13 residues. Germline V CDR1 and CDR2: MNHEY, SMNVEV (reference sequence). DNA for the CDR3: TGTGCCAGCAGTTCTACGCGCATCTATGGCTACACCTTC. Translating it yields CASSSTRIYGYTF.

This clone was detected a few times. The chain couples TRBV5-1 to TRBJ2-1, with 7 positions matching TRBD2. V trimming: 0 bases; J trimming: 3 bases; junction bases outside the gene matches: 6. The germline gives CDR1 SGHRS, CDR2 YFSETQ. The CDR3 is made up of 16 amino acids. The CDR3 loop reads CASSLVEAGSYNEQFF. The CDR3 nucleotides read TGCGCCAGCAGCTTGGTTGAAGCGGGGAGCTACAATGAGCAGTTCTTC.

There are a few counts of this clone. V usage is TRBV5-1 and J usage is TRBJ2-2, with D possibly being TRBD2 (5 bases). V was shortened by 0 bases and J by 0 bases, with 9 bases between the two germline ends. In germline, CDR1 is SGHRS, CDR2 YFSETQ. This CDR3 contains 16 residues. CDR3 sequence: CASSLGLAANTGELFF. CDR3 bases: TGCGCCAGCAGCTTGGGGCTAGCTGCGAACACCGGGGAGCTGTTTTTT.

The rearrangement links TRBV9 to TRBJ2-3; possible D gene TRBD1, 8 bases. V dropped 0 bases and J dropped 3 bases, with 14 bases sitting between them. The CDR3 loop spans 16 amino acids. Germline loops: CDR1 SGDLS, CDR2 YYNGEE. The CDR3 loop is CASSVDRGGATDTQYF. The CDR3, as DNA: TGTGCCAGCAGCGTAGACAGGGGGGGGGCGACAGATACGCAGTATTTT.

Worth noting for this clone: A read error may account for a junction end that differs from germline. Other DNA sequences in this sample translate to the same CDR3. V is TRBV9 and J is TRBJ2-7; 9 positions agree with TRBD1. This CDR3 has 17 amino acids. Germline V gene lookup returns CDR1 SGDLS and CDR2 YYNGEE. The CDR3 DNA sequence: TGTGCTAGCAGCCAAACACCCGGGACAGGGAGTATGGACGAGCAGTACTTC. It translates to CASSQTPGTGSMDEQYF.

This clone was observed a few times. The CDR3 DNA reads TGTGCCATCAGTGAATTACCCGGACAGATAGACTACGAGCAGTACTTC. This gives the protein CAISELPGQIDYEQYF. This chain uses TRBV10-3 with TRBJ2-7, with D tentatively TRBD1 (6 bases). V lost 3 bases, J lost 3 bases, and 18 bases lay in between. The CDR3 runs 16 residues. From germline, CDR1 is ENHRY and CDR2 SYGVKD.

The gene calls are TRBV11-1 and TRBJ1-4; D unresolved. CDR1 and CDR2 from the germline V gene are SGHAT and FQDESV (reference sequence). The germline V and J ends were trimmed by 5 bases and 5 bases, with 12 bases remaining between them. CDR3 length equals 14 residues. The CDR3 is CASSTSIRNEKLFF. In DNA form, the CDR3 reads TGTGCCAGCAGCACGTCCATCAGAAATGAAAAACTGTTTTTT.

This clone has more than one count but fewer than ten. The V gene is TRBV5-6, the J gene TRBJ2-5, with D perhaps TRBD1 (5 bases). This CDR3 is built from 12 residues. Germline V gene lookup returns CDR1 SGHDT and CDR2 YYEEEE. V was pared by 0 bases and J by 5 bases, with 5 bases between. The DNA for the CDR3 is TGTGCCAGCAGCTTGGAGGGGGAGACCCAGTACTTC. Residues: CASSLEGETQYF.